The 4 T cell receptor beta chains below come from one sample, sequenced in a study of shared clonotypes between healthy human individuals. The method was immunoSEQ multiplex PCR; TCRdb's version includes in-frame clones alone and lacks a portion of them. The profile shows millions of clones, approximately 94% of them singletons. The sequencing sample was made of naive CD4+ T cells sorted from blood. As to subset: CD45RA+ positively selected. All receptors come from a man aged 18 to 30 in good health.

The chain recombines TRBV19 with TRBJ2-2, with D perhaps matching TRBD2 (7 bases). The germline gives CDR1 LNHDA, CDR2 SQIVND (reference sequence). The CDR3 sequence is 16 residues long. V was shortened by 7 bases and J by 5 bases, with 20 bases between the two germline ends. The CDR3 reads CASIHVGGAPTGELFF. The DNA for the CDR3 is TGTGCCAGTATCCACGTTGGGGGGGCGCCTACCGGGGAGCTGTTTTTT.

This clone appeared once. The sample carries other DNA sequences with the same CDR3. The chain joins TRBV30 to TRBJ1-5; no reliable D call. This CDR3 region has 14 residues. Germline V gives CDR1 GTSNPN, CDR2 SVGIG (reference sequence). The germline V and J ends were trimmed by 0 bases and 1 base, with 7 bases remaining between them. CDR3 region: CAWSVGQSNQPQHF. CDR3 nucleotide sequence: TGTGCCTGGAGTGTAGGGCAGAGCAATCAGCCCCAGCATTTT.

This chain connects TRBV9 to TRBJ2-1, with D possibly being TRBD1 (6 bases). The CDR3 is 17 amino acids. V lost 3 bases and J 4 bases, leaving 20 bases between the germline ends. Germline CDR1 SGDLS, CDR2 YYNGEE. In DNA, the CDR3 is TGTGCCAGCAGCGCCTACCACAGGGTAGGGGGATACAATGAGCAGTTCTTC. This gives the protein CASSAYHRVGGYNEQFF.

As concerns this clone: The same CDR3 can be traced to other DNA sequences in this sample. This chain links TRBV28 with TRBJ2-6; no firm D call. The CDR3 runs to 15 residues. Between the trimmed V and J ends, which lost 4 bases and 4 bases, there was a span of 11 bases. Germline V gene data show CDR1 as MDHEN and CDR2 as SYDVKM. The CDR3 is CASSSSGSGANVLTF. CDR3 nucleotide sequence: TGTGCCAGCAGTTCGTCAGGTTCGGGGGCCAACGTCCTGACTTTC.